This T cell receptor beta chain was retrieved from a study of response to subunit inactivated influenza vaccine. General study results and limits: With each seasonal influenza vaccination, the authors suggested, few new T cells are recruited.

After removal of 10 bases from V and 9 bases from J, the junction contained 5 bases not matched to a gene. The CDR3 loop spans 11 amino acids. Germline V gives CDR1 KGHDR, CDR2 SFDVKD. MiXCR was run by TCRdb on the RT-PCR reads, yielding one entry per CDR3 protein. The data contain 150,000 or so distinct CDR3 sequences, over 8.5% of them seen just once; the ten biggest clones take up approximately 35%. The sample holds a few counts of this clonotype. Its antigen is unknown. Sequences were derived from CD8+ T cells sorted from PBMCs, sampled less than 30 months after vaccination. The clonotype originates from a man aged 45-69 years who received an inactivated influenza vaccine. The chain joins TRBV24-1 to TRBJ2-7; 10 positions agree with TRBD1. The CDR3 protein is CATGDRGRQYF. CDR3 in DNA: TGTGCCACTGGGGACAGGGGAAGGCAGTACTTC.